The present T cell receptor beta chain was sequenced within a study of response to subunit inactivated influenza vaccine. Overall study results and limits: A suggestion made by the authors is that each seasonal influenza vaccination recruits few new T cells.

Trimming at V came to 3 bases and at J to 4 bases, leaving 8 bases not matched to a gene. Germline values: CDR1 ENHRY, CDR2 SYGVKD. This CDR3 region has 15 residues. With respect to this clonotype: The antigen remains unidentified.

TCRdb used MiXCR to reprocess the RT-PCR reads, holding one entry per CDR3 protein. The table shows around 480,000 distinct CDR3 sequences, with over 9.5% occurring only once. V and J are TRBV10-3 and TRBJ1-1, with 7 bases aligning to TRBD1. This sequence was found in a man aged 50-60 years who received an inactivated influenza vaccine. The sample was PBMCs from blood, taken more than 35 days after vaccination. The CDR3 is CAISDGGAGGTEAFF. CDR3 DNA: TGTGCCATCAGTGATGGAGGGGCAGGGGGCACTGAAGCTTTCTTT.